Below, 14 T cell receptor beta chains from the same sample are listed, as sequenced in a study of control samples from healthy donors and cancer patients. The data were produced by immunoSEQ multiplex PCR, yet TCRdb's version contains in-frame clones alone and is incomplete. The repertoire holds fewer than 500,000 clones, with about nine tenths as singletons. Sequencing was carried out using PBMCs. The origin of the receptors is a man aged 35 to 55 with head and neck cancer.

CDR3 nucleotides: TGTGCCAGCAGTTACCGAGATGGAGAGACCCAGTACTTC. Protein: CASSYRDGETQYF. The gene calls are TRBV6-6 and TRBJ2-5; no definite D call. The V end lost 2 bases, the J end lost 4 bases, and 8 bases lay between the germline ends. The CDR3 is 13 residues long. The V gene's germline CDR1 is MNHNY and CDR2 SVGAGI (reference sequence).

This clone has a single count. The chain links TRBV28 to TRBJ2-7, with D perhaps assigned TRBD1 or TRBD2 (5 bases each). Germline lookup yields CDR1 MDHEN and CDR2 SYDVKM. The CDR3 is 14 residues long. Between the trimmed V and J ends, which lost 6 bases and 5 bases, there was a span of 17 bases. Here the CDR3 reads CASRPGTPGNEQYF. The CDR3 region has the DNA TGTGCCAGCAGACCCGGGACCCCTGGCAACGAGCAGTACTTC.

This clone was seen only once. This chain links TRBV5-4 with TRBJ1-2, with 7 bases that match TRBD1. V was pared by 5 bases and J by 4 bases, with 8 bases of the junction left unmatched. The germline gives CDR1 SGHNT, CDR2 YYREEE (reference sequence). This CDR3 spans 14 amino acids. CDR3 nucleotide sequence: TGTGCCAGCAGTGAGGGGGCGCTTGGCTATGGCTACACCTTC. It codes for CASSEGALGYGYTF.

The V and J genes are TRBV11-2 and TRBJ1-4, with D possibly being TRBD1 (5 bases). The CDR3 is 16 amino acids. Trimming took off 0 bases at V and 4 bases at J, with 12 bases between the two ends. CDR1 is SGHAT and CDR2 is FQNNGV in the germline V gene. In DNA, the CDR3 is TGTGCCAGCAGCTTAGATGGGGCAGGGTTTAATGAAAAACTGTTTTTT. This gives the protein CASSLDGAGFNEKLFF.

The chain joins TRBV14 to TRBJ1-6; 9 bases match TRBD1. The CDR3 runs 14 residues. Per the germline V gene, CDR1 is SGHDN and CDR2 is FVKESK. V was clipped by 3 bases and J by 10 bases; unmatched bases: 4. CDR3 in amino acids: CASSHFTGGSPLHF. The CDR3 bases are TGTGCCAGCAGCCATTTTACAGGGGGCTCACCCCTCCACTTT. The full variable domain, rest sourced from reference TRBV14 and TRBJ1-6, is EAGVTQFPSHSVIEKGQTVTLRCDPISGHDNLYWYRRVMGKEIKFLLHFVKESKQDESGMPNNRFLAERTGGTYSTLKVQPAELEDSGVYFCASSHFTGGSPLHFGNGTRLTVT.

This clone occurred a few times. The chain recombines TRBV4-1 with TRBJ2-2; 10 nucleotides agree with TRBD2. CDR3 length equals 20 residues. V shed 0 bases and J 2 bases; nucleotides not matched to a gene: 12. Germline values: CDR1 MGHRA, CDR2 YSYEKL. CDR3 sequence reads: CASSQERASGGASNTGELFF. The CDR3 region has the DNA TGCGCCAGCAGCCAAGAGCGGGCGAGCGGGGGGGCTTCAAACACCGGGGAGCTGTTTTTT.

CDR3 nucleotides: TGTGCCAGCAGACTCGGGACTAGCGGGAGTACAGATACGCAGTATTTT. Its protein product is CASRLGTSGSTDTQYF. The gene calls are TRBV6-6 and TRBJ2-3, with 14 bases lining up with TRBD2. Trimming removed 6 bases from V and 3 bases from J; junction bases left unmatched: 5. There are 16 residues in the CDR3. Germline CDR1 MNHNY, CDR2 SVGAGI (reference sequence).

The chain couples TRBV19 to TRBJ2-2; D is undetermined. The V end lost 5 bases, the J end lost 5 bases, and 18 bases lay between the germline ends. In germline, CDR1 is LNHDA, CDR2 SQIVND (reference sequence). This CDR3 region has 16 residues. This chain's CDR3 is CASSVGSTGLTGELFF. The CDR3 DNA is TGTGCCAGTAGTGTAGGGTCTACCGGGTTAACCGGGGAGCTGTTTTTT. Combining the CDR3 with reference TRBV19 and TRBJ2-2 gives the whole variable domain DGGITQSPKYLFRKEGQNVTLSCEQNLNHDAMYWYRQDPGQGLRLIYYSQIVNDFQKGDIAEGYSVSREKKESFPLTVTSAQKNPTAFYLCASSVGSTGLTGELFFGEGSRLTVL.

The V and J genes are TRBV9 and TRBJ1-5; no definite D call. The CDR3 is made up of 12 amino acids. Trimming removed 3 bases at V and 9 bases at J, with 10 bases between. Germline lookup yields CDR1 SGDLS and CDR2 YYNGEE. The CDR3 DNA reads as TGTGCCAGCAGCGCCCCTATTGGGCCCCAGCATTTT. Protein: CASSAPIGPQHF.

As DNA, the CDR3 is TGTGCCAGCAGCCTGGGACTAGCGGGGCACAATGAGCAGTTCTTC. This sequence encodes CASSLGLAGHNEQFF. The rearrangement uses TRBV5-4 and TRBJ2-1; 13 bases fit TRBD2. The V and J ends lost 4 bases and 5 bases, in that order; junction bases with no gene match: 3. Germline V gene data show CDR1 as SGHNT and CDR2 as YYREEE (reference sequence). The CDR3 contains 15 residues. The full variable domain, completed using reference TRBV5-4 and TRBJ2-1, is ETGVTQSPTHLIKTRGQQVTLRCSSQSGHNTVSWYQQALGQGPQFIFQYYREEENGRGNFPPRFSGLQFPNYSSELNVNALELDDSALYLCASSLGLAGHNEQFFGPGTRLTVL.

V is TRBV5-4 and J is TRBJ2-7; D possibly corresponds to TRBD2 (5 bases). Trimming left V 5 bases short and J 7 bases short, with 25 bases between. The CDR3 covers 16 residues. From germline, CDR1 is SGHNT and CDR2 YYREEE (reference sequence). For the CDR3, the DNA is TGTGCCAGCAGTACTAAATTGGGCCAGGACTTGAGAGAGCAGTACTTC. This translates into CASSTKLGQDLREQYF.

The chain recombines TRBV4-3 with TRBJ2-1; D is perhaps TRBD2 (5 bases). Germline V gene lookup returns CDR1 LGHNA and CDR2 YSLEER. Trimming removed 1 base from V and 7 bases from J, with 14 bases in between. The CDR3 totals 15 residues. The CDR3 DNA is TGCGCCAGCAGCCAAGCCTCTAGCCCAGGTAATGAGCAGTTCTTC. As protein: CASSQASSPGNEQFF.

J is TRBJ2-2 and V is TRBV19; no firm D call. CDR1 is LNHDA and CDR2 is SQIVND in the germline V gene (reference sequence). This CDR3 spans 14 amino acids. Deletions cut 0 bases from V and 4 bases from J, with 6 bases between. For the CDR3, the DNA is TGTGCCAGTAGTATAGAGAGGTTCACCGGGGAGCTGTTTTTT. Translation gives CASSIERFTGELFF. The full variable domain, rest sourced from reference TRBV19 and TRBJ2-2, is DGGITQSPKYLFRKEGQNVTLSCEQNLNHDAMYWYRQDPGQGLRLIYYSQIVNDFQKGDIAEGYSVSREKKESFPLTVTSAQKNPTAFYLCASSIERFTGELFFGEGSRLTVL.

The rearrangement joins TRBV27 to TRBJ2-2, with D maybe TRBD1 (6 bases). The V end was cut by 1 base, the J end by 3 bases, with 18 bases between. Germline assignment: CDR1 MNHEY and CDR2 SMNVEV (reference sequence). This CDR3 has 18 residues. The CDR3, as DNA: TGTGCCAGCAGTTTATATTCCGGGCAGGGGTATGACACCGGGGAGCTGTTTTTT. The encoded protein is CASSLYSGQGYDTGELFF.